The next 18 T cell receptor beta chains were all read from a single sample in a study of PD-1 blockade in classical Hodgkin lymphoma. As for time point: cycle 4 day 1 (C4D1), after six to seven weeks of nivolumab. Relapse after autologous stem cell transplantation occurred in every patient, and brentuximab vedotin exposure varied. The data were produced by immunoSEQ multiplex PCR, yet TCRdb's version contains in-frame clones alone and is incomplete. Among tens of thousands of clones listed, about three quarters were seen once. Source: peripheral blood mononuclear cells (PBMCs), taken before the fourth cycle of nivolumab. These receptors came from a human donor with classical Hodgkin lymphoma.

The V gene is TRBV5-4, the J gene TRBJ2-3; no clear D gene. Germline CDR1 reads SGHNT; CDR2 reads YYREEE (reference sequence). V lost 3 bases, J lost 1 base, and 12 bases lay in between. The CDR3 sequence is 15 residues long. The CDR3 region has the DNA TGTGCCAGCAGCTCCATCTCTGGGCGCACAGATACGCAGTATTTT. The encoded protein is CASSSISGRTDTQYF. Full variable domain (outside the CDR3, taken from reference TRBV5-4 and TRBJ2-3): ETGVTQSPTHLIKTRGQQVTLRCSSQSGHNTVSWYQQALGQGPQFIFQYYREEENGRGNFPPRFSGLQFPNYSSELNVNALELDDSALYLCASSSISGRTDTQYFGPGTRLTVL.

The V and J genes are TRBV28 and TRBJ1-1; D remains ambiguous. CDR1 and CDR2 (germline): MDHEN, SYDVKM. V shed 2 bases and J shed 5 bases, with 12 bases lying between them. CDR3 length: 14 residues. The CDR3 loop reads CASSLGGRRTEAFF. DNA of the CDR3: TGTGCCAGCAGTTTAGGTGGTAGAAGGACTGAAGCTTTCTTT.

The CDR3 region has the DNA TGTGCCAGCAGACAGGGAGACACTGAAGCTTTCTTT. This translates into CASRQGDTEAFF. The chain employs TRBV7-9 and TRBJ1-1; possibly TRBD1 for D (6 bases). Trimming pared 6 bases from V and 3 bases from J, leaving 8 bases between. The CDR3 runs to 12 residues. The germline CDR1 and CDR2 sequences are SEHNR and FQNEAQ (reference sequence).

The CDR3 nucleotides are TGTGCCATCAGTCGCCGGGGGGAACTTTACGAGCAGTACTTC. Translated: CAISRRGELYEQYF. The V call is TRBV10-3, the J call TRBJ2-7, with 7 bases fitting TRBD2. This CDR3 comprises 14 residues. From germline, CDR1 is ENHRY and CDR2 SYGVKD. The ends lost 5 bases at V and 4 bases at J; junction bases unmatched: 8.

The rearrangement joins TRBV6-1 to TRBJ2-6; D is possibly TRBD1 (5 bases). This CDR3 has 14 residues. The V gene's germline CDR1 is MNHNS and CDR2 SASEGT. Trimming took off 3 bases at V and 7 bases at J, with 10 bases between the two ends. CDR3 coding DNA: TGTGCCAGCAGTGACAGGGTAGGAGCCAACGTCCTGACTTTC. As protein: CASSDRVGANVLTF.

This clone was recorded once. The DNA for the CDR3 is TGTGCCAGCAGTTCGGAAGCCCTACTGGCTGGAAACACCATATATTTT. Protein product: CASSSEALLAGNTIYF. The chain carries TRBV27 and TRBJ1-3; D is undetermined. The CDR3 is made up of 16 amino acids. Between the trimmed V and J ends, which lost 4 bases and 2 bases, there was a span of 15 bases. Germline loops: CDR1 MNHEY, CDR2 SMNVEV (reference sequence).

This clone turned up a few times. The chain joins TRBV11-2 to TRBJ1-6; D is unclear. This CDR3 comprises 13 residues. Germline CDR1 reads SGHAT; CDR2 reads FQNNGV. Trimming took off 5 bases at V and 9 bases at J, with 11 bases between the two ends. Written as DNA, the CDR3 is TGTGCCAGCAGCCTTCAAGTCGGTTCACCCCTCCACTTT. Its protein is CASSLQVGSPLHF.

The chain recombines TRBV7-8 with TRBJ1-2, with D possibly matching TRBD1 (6 bases). This CDR3 is built from 12 residues. CDR1 and CDR2 from the germline V gene are SGHVS and FQNEAQ. Trimming removed 5 bases at V and 7 bases at J, with 11 bases between. The DNA for the CDR3 is TGTGCCAGCAGCGAACAGGGCGGTGGCTACACCTTC. The encoded protein is CASSEQGGGYTF.

This clone was seen just once. The chain combines TRBV14 with TRBJ1-2; 9 bases map to TRBD1. Trimming cost V 2 bases and J 4 bases; bases outside gene matches: 8. This CDR3 comprises 16 residues. Germline V CDR1 and CDR2: SGHDN, FVKESK. CDR3 in amino acids: CASSQMGGQGLYGYTF. CDR3 nucleotide sequence: TGTGCCAGCAGCCAAATGGGGGGACAGGGACTCTATGGCTACACCTTC.

This clone showed up just once. The rearrangement links TRBV4-1 to TRBJ1-2, with 8 nucleotides matching TRBD1. CDR1 and CDR2 (germline): MGHRA, YSYEKL. This CDR3 has 15 residues. With V trimmed by 4 bases and J by 10 bases, 14 bases remained unmatched. The CDR3 region has the DNA TGCGCCAGCAGCCGGGAGACAGGGGAGCTTTCCGACTACACCTTC. Protein product: CASSRETGELSDYTF.

This chain links TRBV5-1 with TRBJ1-4; no reliable D call. This CDR3 spans 14 amino acids. Germline V lookup: CDR1 SGHRS, CDR2 YFSETQ. V was cut by 0 bases and J by 3 bases, with 6 bases left in between. CDR3 loop: CASSLEGANEKLFF. Here the CDR3 DNA reads TGCGCCAGCAGCTTGGAGGGAGCTAATGAAAAACTGTTTTTT.

The V and J genes are TRBV19 and TRBJ2-7; TRBD1 agrees at 11 bases. CDR1 is LNHDA, CDR2 SQIVND, per germline (reference sequence). After removal of 5 bases from V and 4 bases from J, the junction contained 10 bases not matched to a gene. The length of the CDR3 is 16 residues. The CDR3 bases are TGTGCCAGTAGTCCCGTCGGACAGGGGGCACGGTACGAGCAGTACTTC. It encodes CASSPVGQGARYEQYF.

V gene TRBV27 combines with J gene TRBJ1-1, with D hard to call. There are 10 residues in the CDR3. Per germline, CDR1 MNHEY and CDR2 SMNVEV (reference sequence). Trimming took 11 bases from V and 4 from J, leaving 8 bases between them. The DNA of the CDR3 is TGTGCCGAGGCGAGCACTGAAGCTTTCTTT. Residues: CAEASTEAFF.

The chain employs TRBV19 and TRBJ1-2; D gene ambiguous. Germline values: CDR1 LNHDA, CDR2 SQIVND (reference sequence). CDR3 length: 15 residues. Deletions cut 5 bases from V and 3 bases from J, with 16 bases between. Written as DNA, the CDR3 is TGTGCCAGTAGTTTCGGCCTACATCGGGACTATGGCTACACCTTC. Translation gives CASSFGLHRDYGYTF.

To note about this clone: Mismatch with germline at one junction end may stem from a read error. The gene calls are TRBV5-1 and TRBJ2-1; TRBD2 agrees at 10 bases. The CDR3 runs 14 residues. Germline assignment: CDR1 SGHRS and CDR2 YFSETQ. CDR3 protein: CASSFASGSTEQFF. The CDR3 DNA is TGTGCCAGCAGCTTTGCTAGCGGGAGCACCGAGCAGTTCTTC.

This sequence joins TRBV7-6 and TRBJ2-4; TRBD1 aligns across 11 bases. Germline lookup yields CDR1 SGHVS and CDR2 FNYEAQ. The trim removed 0 bases at V and 4 bases at J, leaving 11 bases unmatched. The CDR3 has 19 residues. The CDR3 loop is CASSLASVGQGASKNIQYF. The CDR3 DNA reads TGTGCCAGCAGCTTAGCGAGCGTCGGACAGGGGGCATCTAAAAACATTCAGTACTTC.

There are a few counts of this clone. V is TRBV5-4 and J is TRBJ2-5; D is uncertain. Trimming left V 0 bases short and J 0 bases short, with 6 bases between. This CDR3 is 14 amino acids long. Germline V lookup: CDR1 SGHNT, CDR2 YYREEE (reference sequence). The CDR3 region is CASSLEHYQETQYF. The CDR3 coding sequence is TGTGCCAGCAGCTTGGAGCACTACCAAGAGACCCAGTACTTC.

The rearrangement uses TRBV19 and TRBJ2-1; no firm D call. CDR1 is LNHDA, CDR2 SQIVND, per germline (reference sequence). The CDR3 covers 13 residues. The germline V and J ends were trimmed by 7 bases and 9 bases, with 16 bases remaining between them. CDR3 bases: TGTGCCAGTATCCCTAGAGATTCGGTTGAGCAGTTCTTC. Protein: CASIPRDSVEQFF.